One sample yielded the 8 T cell receptor beta chains listed below, sequenced in a study of CD8 T cells in ankylosing spondylitis. Study conclusions and caveats: It appeared that ankylosing spondylitis blood was characterized by a TCR beta motif of several highly homologous variants.

No antigen has been assigned to these receptors. In TCRdb, the 5' RACE reads were re-called with MiXCR into one record per CDR3 protein. The sample yields 450,000 to 550,000 distinct CDR3 sequences, roughly 5% seen once. Sequencing was carried out using blood, either unsorted or a sorted T cell fraction (not recorded which). All receptors come from a male donor with ankylosing spondylitis.

This clonotype was seen at least ten times. The V call is TRBV7-2, the J call TRBJ1-2; D uncertain. The V gene's germline CDR1 is SGHTA and CDR2 FQGNSA. The CDR3 totals 14 residues. Between the trimmed V and J ends, which lost 5 bases and 2 bases, there was a span of 12 bases. The CDR3 DNA reads as TGTGCCAGCAGCCCAAGCCCCATCAACTATGGCTACACCTTC. Its translation: CASSPSPINYGYTF.

This clonotype was picked up many times. The chain has TRBV6-5 and TRBJ1-2; a possible D gene is TRBD1 (6 bases). This CDR3 is 16 amino acids long. Trimming left V 2 bases short and J 3 bases short, with 16 bases between. Germline values: CDR1 MNHEY, CDR2 SVGAGI. Written as DNA, the CDR3 is TGTGCCAGCAGTTACATCGCGAGGGCAGGGGACTATGGCTACACCTTC. Its translation: CASSYIARAGDYGYTF.

This clonotype was detected ten times or more. The CDR3 loop reads CSAAHGTHYSEQYF. The CDR3 region has the DNA TGCAGCGCAGCCCACGGGACCCATTATAGTGAGCAGTACTTC. The V call is TRBV29-1, the J call TRBJ2-7, with D perhaps given as TRBD1 or TRBD2 (5 bases each). Germline loops: CDR1 SQVTM, CDR2 ANQGSEA. Trimming cost V 7 bases and J 7 bases, with 23 bases left between them. This CDR3 has 14 residues.

As regards this clonotype: This may stem from a read error, because a much larger clone lies one nucleotide away. The chain is built from TRBV7-9 and TRBJ2-1, with 10 bases aligning to TRBD1. Germline lookup yields CDR1 SEHNR and CDR2 FQNEAQ (reference sequence). This CDR3 comprises 17 residues. In DNA, the CDR3 is TGTGACAGCAGCTTAGGACAGGGGGTTGAAGCCTACAATGAGCAGTTCTTC. Its protein product is CDSSLGQGVEAYNEQFF.

This clonotype was counted ten times or more. The chain combines TRBV25-1 with TRBJ2-7, with D maybe TRBD2 (6 bases). This CDR3 has 12 residues. Germline-derived CDR1 and CDR2 are MGHDK and SYGVNS. V was trimmed by 4 bases and J by 6 bases, leaving 10 bases between them. DNA for the CDR3: TGTGCCAGCAGTGTTCTGGGGGGCGAGCAGTACTTC. Translation gives CASSVLGGEQYF.

This clonotype has a count of ten or more. The chain links TRBV5-1 to TRBJ2-1; 11 positions match TRBD2. There are 16 residues in the CDR3. J was trimmed by 5 bases and V by 0 bases; bases with no gene match: 4. Germline V gene data show CDR1 as SGHRS and CDR2 as YFSETQ. In nucleotides, the CDR3 is TGCGCCAGCAGCTTGGAGGGGACTAGCGGAAACAATGAGCAGTTCTTC. This codes for CASSLEGTSGNNEQFF.

This clonotype appeared many times. In nucleotides, the CDR3 is TGCGCCAGCAGCTTGGCTGGACGGTCACCCCTCCACTTT. Residues: CASSLAGRSPLHF. The chain employs TRBV5-1 and TRBJ1-6; D unresolved. CDR3 size: 13 residues. Looked up from germline, CDR1 is SGHRS and CDR2 is YFSETQ. V lost 0 bases to trimming and J lost 10 bases, with 8 bases between them.

There are many counts of this clonotype. This chain links TRBV9 with TRBJ1-4; tentative D call: TRBD1 (5 bases). Between the trimmed V and J ends, which lost 3 bases and 5 bases, there was a span of 11 bases. The germline gives CDR1 SGDLS, CDR2 YYNGEE. The CDR3 is 14 amino acids. CDR3 DNA: TGTGCCAGCAGCGCTACCGGGGCCAATGAAAAACTGTTTTTT. Translating it yields CASSATGANEKLFF.